What follows is one T cell receptor beta chain and its context. Its antigen remains unidentified. Base qualities are not recorded, but no much larger clone differs from it by a single base. The data derive from a study of shared clonotypes between healthy human individuals (TCRdb year 2020). For the study in its entirety: Three men and a couple of women, aged 18 to 49 years, made up the cohort. Per donor, three plates each were used for CD4 naive and CD4 memory, two for CD8 naive, and one for CD8 memory. The study deeply sequenced blood TCR repertoires of five healthy adults to estimate repertoire size and the extent of clonotype sharing between individuals. To increase sequencing depth and limit assay-specific biases, different laboratories used diverse techniques to prepare libraries and sequence TCR repertoires. Per donor, leukapheresis produced somewhere between about 0.85 and 9.5 billion PBMCs. What the work shows at the level of the full study, not this receptor alone: Sampling was restricted to blood, and TCR repertoires in tissue are likely to differ from TCR repertoires in blood. Compared with non-shared clonotypes, the clonotypes found in all four sorted-subset donors had higher generation probabilities. Rarefaction of sorted-subset datasets indicated incomplete sequencing despite the large sequencing depth. Roughly 5.2% of naive CD4, 3.5% of naive CD8, approximately 2.2% of memory CD4, and approximately 0.39% of memory CD8 clonotypes were shared across a few donors. Because the study included only a small number of donors, the genetic and exposure-history diversity represented was limited. Pairwise subsampling indicated that sequencing depth was expected to affect the degree of clonotype sharing among donors. Naive subsets generally had larger estimated clonotype richness than memory subsets.

V is clipped by 2 bases and J by 2 bases, and the sequence between their germline boundaries is 7 bases long. The CDR3 runs 13 amino acids, cysteine and phenylalanine included. CDR3 DNA is the only sequence kept; it has 39 bases, read in frame from the first base. CDR1 and CDR2 are drawn from the germline V gene (reference sequence): WNHNN, SYGVQD. Donors were healthy HIV-negative adults with no recently reported acute infections or vaccinations. Every donor was a Caucasian adult residing in Nashville, Tennessee, USA. CD4+ T cells were enriched by magnetic negative selection; naive cells were then positively selected on CD45RA, and the negative fraction formed the memory subset. Blood was obtained by leukapheresis, after which PBMCs were separated by Ficoll-Histopaque density gradient centrifugation and cryopreserved in liquid nitrogen vapor phase. Analytical flow cytometry was used to check the purity and quantity of each magnetically sorted T cell population. From each sorted fraction, genomic DNA was isolated and quantified by UV absorbance on a Nanodrop 2000c.

TCR CDR3 regions were amplified from genomic DNA by multiplex PCR using the deep immunoSEQ assay. Genomic DNA extracted from each cell subset was distributed evenly over all wells of several immunoSEQ 96-well plates, and each plate served as one replicate. For sorted subsets, roughly 190 ng of genomic DNA, equivalent to 25,000 to 35,000 T cell genomes, went into each replicate PCR. Purified libraries were quantified with a Qubit 3.0 fluorometer, sized on a Bioanalyzer 2100, and re-quantified with the KAPA Library Quantification kit. A separate single-read 150-cycle Illumina NextSeq 550 flow cell was used to sequence each immunoSEQ 96-well plate. As for the original processing: Because only junctional sequences without quality scores were contained in the immunoSEQ output, filtering matching that applied to full-length reads could not be performed. Sequences were annotated with PyIR, a Python wrapper for IgBLAST v1.9, and V/J genes and CDR3 were assigned using IMGT germline references. Any read was removed if the V/J assignment was weak (E-value above 1e-6), the CDR3 was missing, or the read contained stop codons, out-of-frame junctions, or ambiguous translated residues. V3J clonotypes were defined by identical inferred V gene, J gene, and CDR3 amino acid sequence. To compute the percentage overlap between repertoires, the number of shared unique clonotypes was divided by the size of the smaller repertoire. Repertoire richness was assessed with RTK rarefaction, the Chao1 estimator, and Recon v2.1 estimates of unobserved clonotypes. Generation probabilities for all TCRbeta clonotypes obtained by the gDNA method from several donors were computed using OLGA. In TCRdb, the immuneACCESS table is reduced to in-frame sequences with V and J assigned. These tables do not hold every clone; where another copy was compared, an unresolved V gene accounts for under half, and the others remain unexplained. V, J and clone size derive from that table, while D and trimming were established from the DNA sequence. The sample yields approximately 1,500,000 clones; more than 95% were counted once. 1.2% of the sample is taken by the ten largest.

The TCR comes from a young man in good health. Sequenced input: naive CD4+ T cells sorted from blood. In the paper's terms, the cell subset or site label means: CD45RA+ positively selected. The receptor chain draws on TRBV10-1 and TRBJ2-7, with the D gene not confidently named. CDR3 sequence: CASSENTAYEQYF. The nucleotides are TGCGCCAGCAGTGAGAACACAGCCTACGAGCAGTACTTC.